Following are 19 T cell receptor beta chains from one sample sequenced in a study of human thymus T cells (dated by TCRdb to 2018 to 2020). The library was built by means of the immunoSEQ multiplex PCR assay. Imported from immuneACCESS, the table was reduced by TCRdb to in-frame sequences with V and J called. These copies leave out some clones; in studies compared against another copy, an unresolved V gene accounts for under half, and the cause of the remainder is not known. Here the sample has tens of thousands of clones; around 94% occur a single time. Together, the top ten hold over 5% of the sample. Sample: blood. The receptors were gathered from a boy under two years old with a congenital heart defect but otherwise immunologically healthy.

The chain employs TRBV7-2 and TRBJ2-5, with D maybe TRBD2 (6 bases). The CDR3 runs to 13 residues. The V and J ends lost 4 bases and 4 bases respectively, with 10 bases between them. From germline, CDR1 is SGHTA and CDR2 FQGNSA. CDR3 protein: CASSSPGVETQYF. The CDR3 region has the DNA TGTGCCAGCAGCTCCCCGGGGGTAGAGACCCAGTACTTC.

This sequence joins TRBV28 and TRBJ2-7, with 7 bases that match TRBD1. The germline CDR1 and CDR2 sequences are MDHEN and SYDVKM. The V and J ends lost 2 bases and 2 bases, in that order; junction bases with no gene match: 18. The CDR3 spans 19 residues. The CDR3 DNA sequence: TGTGCCAGCAGTTTACCATCATCATTCACAGGGGCCCAAACCTACGAGCAGTACTTC. It specifies CASSLPSSFTGAQTYEQYF.

The chain combines TRBV30 with TRBJ2-7; TRBD1 agrees at 8 bases. The CDR3 covers 11 residues. With V trimmed by 5 bases and J by 5 bases, 2 bases remained unmatched. The germline V gene has CDR1 GTSNPN and CDR2 SVGIG (reference sequence). This chain's CDR3 is CAWDRGDEQYF. The DNA of the CDR3 is TGTGCCTGGGACAGGGGAGACGAGCAGTACTTC.

This sequence joins TRBV7-2 and TRBJ2-2; D call uncertain. The V and J ends lost 2 bases and 3 bases respectively, with 4 bases between them. From germline, CDR1 is SGHTA and CDR2 FQGNSA. The CDR3 is made up of 13 amino acids. The CDR3 is CASSLTHTGELFF. CDR3 DNA sequence: TGTGCCAGCAGCTTAACCCACACCGGGGAGCTGTTTTTT. Complete variable domain (other parts from reference TRBV7-2 and TRBJ2-2): GAGVSQSPSNKVTEKGKDVELRCDPISGHTALYWYRQSLGQGLEFLIYFQGNSAPDKSGLPSDRFSAERTGGSVSTLTIQRTQQEDSAVYLCASSLTHTGELFFGEGSRLTVL.

The V gene is TRBV10-1, the J gene TRBJ1-1; D is unclear. CDR1 is WNHNN, CDR2 SYGVQD, per germline (reference sequence). Trimming removed 2 bases from V and 1 base from J, with 14 bases in between. The CDR3 covers 16 residues. CDR3 DNA sequence: TGCGCCAGCAGTGAGGGTCCAGCTCTGAGGAACACTGAAGCTTTCTTT. It specifies CASSEGPALRNTEAFF.

In this sample, this clone turned up a few times. The J gene is TRBJ1-5, the V gene TRBV4-1; D remains unclear. The V gene's germline CDR1 is MGHRA and CDR2 YSYEKL. This CDR3 comprises 14 residues. V lost 1 base and J lost 16, with 20 bases in between. The CDR3 loop reads CASSQVLLETPRHF. Here the CDR3 DNA reads TGCGCCAGCAGCCAAGTTTTACTTGAGACCCCCAGACATTTT.

The CDR3 DNA reads as TGTGCCAGCAGCTCCCCCCGCGGGGCGAACACCGGGGAGCTGTTTTTT. This gives the protein CASSSPRGANTGELFF. This chain links TRBV7-9 with TRBJ2-2, with D possibly matching TRBD2 (6 bases). This CDR3 is 16 amino acids long. Germline V lookup: CDR1 SEHNR, CDR2 FQNEAQ (reference sequence). V lost 4 bases and J lost 0, with 12 bases in between.

This chain joins TRBV7-2 and TRBJ2-3, with D hard to call. The germline V gene has CDR1 SGHTA and CDR2 FQGNSA. Trimming removed 4 bases from V and 1 base from J, with 15 bases in between. The CDR3 contains 16 residues. CDR3 in DNA: TGTGCCAGCAGCTCGTTTCCCGTCGGCCGCACAGATACGCAGTATTTT. Protein: CASSSFPVGRTDTQYF.

This chain joins TRBV7-2 and TRBJ2-3; D is ambiguous. Trimming shortened V by 5 bases and J by 0 bases, and 6 bases separated the two germline ends. The V gene's germline CDR1 is SGHTA and CDR2 FQGNSA. The CDR3 loop spans 13 amino acids. Here the CDR3 DNA reads TGTGCCAGCAGCCCGACTAGCACAGATACGCAGTATTTT. Its protein product is CASSPTSTDTQYF.

J is TRBJ2-7 and V is TRBV19, with 8 bases identical to TRBD2. Germline lookup yields CDR1 LNHDA and CDR2 SQIVND (reference sequence). The length of the CDR3 is 15 residues. J gave up 1 base and V 5 bases, and 7 bases lay outside the gene matches. Here the CDR3 DNA reads TGTGCCAGTAGTCTAGTAGCGGGACCTTCCTACGAGCAGTACTTC. Encoded protein: CASSLVAGPSYEQYF.

This chain connects TRBV29-1 to TRBJ2-5; maybe TRBD2 (5 bases). CDR3 size: 11 residues. V lost 7 bases and J lost 4, with 10 bases in between. The germline V gene has CDR1 SQVTM and CDR2 ANQGSEA. CDR3 in DNA: TGCAGCGGTAGAGGAGGAGAGACCCAGTACTTC. It specifies CSGRGGETQYF.

This chain connects TRBV28 to TRBJ2-3, with D possibly being TRBD1 (6 bases). V lost 3 bases and J 0 bases, leaving 13 bases between the germline ends. The length of the CDR3 is 16 residues. In germline, CDR1 is MDHEN, CDR2 SYDVKM. The CDR3 protein is CASSFPGTPSTDTQYF. The CDR3 DNA follows: TGTGCCAGCAGTTTCCCTGGGACACCTAGCACAGATACGCAGTATTTT.

J is TRBJ2-4 and V is TRBV4-1; no clear D. Trimming took off 3 bases at V and 0 bases at J, with 12 bases between the two ends. This CDR3 has 16 residues. Per germline, CDR1 MGHRA and CDR2 YSYEKL. This CDR3 reads CASSQGPRAAKNIQYF. The CDR3 DNA reads as TGCGCCAGCAGCCAGGGCCCTAGAGCAGCCAAAAACATTCAGTACTTC.

This chain links TRBV2 with TRBJ1-1, with 9 bases fitting TRBD1. V gave up 7 bases and J gave up 3 bases; unmatched junction bases: 3. The CDR3 loop spans 13 amino acids. Germline V gene data show CDR1 as SNHLY and CDR2 as FYNNEI. This chain's CDR3 is CASNRGRDTEAFF. The CDR3 DNA reads as TGTGCCAGCAACAGGGGGCGAGACACTGAAGCTTTCTTT.

The chain employs TRBV7-6 and TRBJ2-2; TRBD1 matches 10 bases. Germline assignment: CDR1 SGHVS and CDR2 FNYEAQ. The ends lost 3 bases at V and 2 bases at J; junction bases unmatched: 3. The length of the CDR3 is 16 residues. CDR3 nucleotides: TGTGCCAGCAGCTTTGGGACAGGGGTTAACACCGGGGAGCTGTTTTTT. The encoded protein is CASSFGTGVNTGELFF.

V is TRBV10-2 and J is TRBJ2-1; 10 bases align to TRBD2. V was pared by 5 bases and J by 5 bases, with 3 bases of the junction left unmatched. This CDR3 region has 14 residues. Germline values: CDR1 WSHSY, CDR2 SAAADI. DNA of the CDR3: TGCGCCAGCAGTCTAGCGGGAGCGGACAATGAGCAGTTCTTC. Translation gives CASSLAGADNEQFF.

This chain uses TRBV5-1 with TRBJ2-1; perhaps TRBD1 as D (5 bases). CDR3 length: 10 amino acids. Germline V gene data show CDR1 as SGHRS and CDR2 as YFSETQ. V was shortened by 5 bases and J by 8 bases, with 5 bases between the two germline ends. DNA for the CDR3: TGCGCCAGCAGGGGGCATGAGCAGTTCTTC. This sequence encodes CASRGHEQFF. Drawing the rest from reference TRBV5-1 and TRBJ2-1, the complete variable domain is KAGVTQTPRYLIKTRGQQVTLSCSPISGHRSVSWYQQTPGQGLQFLFEYFSETQRNKGNFPGRFSGRQFSNSRSEMNVSTLELGDSALYLCASRGHEQFFGPGTRLTVL.

The rearrangement uses TRBV25-1 and TRBJ1-6; D unclear. The CDR3 sequence is 14 residues long. Germline CDR1 and CDR2: MGHDK and SYGVNS. Trimming cost V 0 bases and J 5 bases, with 5 bases left between them. CDR3 residues: CASSEYLDNSPLHF. The CDR3 bases are TGTGCCAGCAGTGAATACTTGGATAATTCACCCCTCCACTTT.

The chain is built from TRBV11-1 and TRBJ2-7; D might be TRBD1 (6 bases). CDR1 SGHAT and CDR2 FQDESV come from the germline V gene (reference sequence). Trimming removed 5 bases at V and 2 bases at J, with 10 bases between. CDR3 length: 13 amino acids. The DNA for the CDR3 is TGTGCCAGCAGCACTGGGGGCGCCTACGAGCAGTACTTC. This codes for CASSTGGAYEQYF.